Here is one T cell receptor (beta chain) with its context. The source of the sample is a study of long-term antiretroviral therapy in people with HIV. The CDR3 is 14 amino acids. In germline, CDR1 is GTSNPN, CDR2 SVGIG (reference sequence). The J segment lost 2 bases and the V segment lost 4 bases, leaving 6 bases of the junction unmatched. Survey-level resolution applied to immunoSEQ assay v3.0. TCRdb keeps only in-frame clones here, not all; method: immunoSEQ multiplex PCR. The table lists about 22,000 clones, roughly 84% of them singletons. The chain is built from TRBV30 and TRBJ1-2, with TRBD1 identical over 8 bases. The source was unsorted PBMCs, collected roughly 6.1 years after starting antiretroviral therapy. The sequence was obtained from a man under 40 with HIV. The CDR3 DNA follows: TGTGCCTGGAACCCAGGGGGCTTCAACTATGGCTACACCTTC. Translating gives CAWNPGGFNYGYTF.